The 21 T cell receptor beta chains below were found in one sample sequenced in a study of blood T cell repertoires in COVID-19. This table comes from immunoSEQ multiplex PCR, and its TCRdb copy is limited to in-frame clones, with some not included. Here the sample spans under 400,000 clones, 80% to 90% being singletons. The sequencing input was PBMCs or T cells enriched from blood (not recorded which). Receptors were obtained from a woman aged 40 to 50 with acute COVID-19.

In DNA form, the CDR3 reads TGTGCCAGCTCGGAGACAGCTGGGGCCAACGTCCTGACTTTC. Amino acids: CASSETAGANVLTF. The chain couples TRBV2 to TRBJ2-6, with D possibly TRBD1 on 5 matching bases. This CDR3 is built from 14 residues. The V end was cut by 8 bases, the J end by 2 bases, with 10 bases between. Germline V gene data show CDR1 as SNHLY and CDR2 as FYNNEI.

The chain has TRBV5-6 and TRBJ2-7; a possible D gene is TRBD2 (5 bases). The V end lost 4 bases, the J end lost 5 bases, and 19 bases lay between the germline ends. Germline CDR1 is SGHDT and CDR2 is YYEEEE. This CDR3 region has 15 residues. CDR3 region: CASSDDWGRGHEQYF. CDR3 nucleotides: TGTGCCAGCAGCGATGATTGGGGTAGAGGGCACGAGCAGTACTTC.

The chain is built from TRBV11-3 and TRBJ2-2, with 11 bases that match TRBD2. This CDR3 has 15 residues. V shed 5 bases, J shed 6 bases, and the junction held 5 bases outside the gene matches. Germline V gives CDR1 SGHNT, CDR2 YENEEA. CDR3 sequence (DNA): TGTGCCAGCAGCCCCCAGACTAGCGGGGCCGGGGAGCTGTTTTTT. It is translated as CASSPQTSGAGELFF.

The genes are TRBV28 and TRBJ1-1; D might be TRBD1 (5 bases). V shed 4 bases and J shed 1 base, with 7 bases lying between them. Looked up from germline, CDR1 is MDHEN and CDR2 is SYDVKM. The CDR3 length is 13 residues. CDR3 residues: CASSSQGNTEAFF. DNA for the CDR3: TGTGCCAGCAGTTCGCAGGGGAACACTGAAGCTTTCTTT.

This clone has only a few counts. This sequence joins TRBV12-3 or TRBV12-4 and TRBJ1-5, with D hard to call. This CDR3 contains 12 residues. V was trimmed by 2 bases and J by 6 bases, leaving 5 bases between them. CDR3 protein: CASSLTSQPQHF. The CDR3 DNA reads TGTGCCAGCAGTTTAACGAGTCAGCCCCAGCATTTT.

The chain has TRBV4-3 and TRBJ2-3, with 10 bases fitting TRBD2. The V gene's germline CDR1 is LGHNA and CDR2 YSLEER. The CDR3 is 16 residues long. The ends lost 5 bases at V and 0 bases at J; junction bases unmatched: 5. CDR3 loop: CASSFGLADSTDTQYF. In nucleotides, the CDR3 is TGCGCCAGCAGCTTCGGACTAGCGGATAGCACAGATACGCAGTATTTT.

J is TRBJ1-1 and V is TRBV5-6; possibly TRBD1 for D (5 bases). The CDR3 runs 14 residues. Trimming shortened V by 0 bases and J by 4 bases, and 10 bases separated the two germline ends. Germline V lookup: CDR1 SGHDT, CDR2 YYEEEE. The CDR3 sequence is CASSLEGKFTEAFF. In DNA form, the CDR3 reads TGTGCCAGCAGCTTGGAGGGGAAATTCACTGAAGCTTTCTTT.

The chain uses TRBV24-1 and TRBJ2-7; 11 bases agree with TRBD2. The CDR3 length is 16 residues. CDR1 is KGHDR, CDR2 SFDVKD, per germline. V was pared by 3 bases and J by 4 bases, with 7 bases of the junction left unmatched. CDR3 bases: TGTGCCACCAGTGATCCCACTAGCGGGAGATCTTACGAGCAGTACTTC. Amino acids: CATSDPTSGRSYEQYF.

The chain has TRBV12-3 or TRBV12-4 and TRBJ1-2, with TRBD1 identical over 10 bases. The CDR3 runs 13 residues. V dropped 6 bases and J dropped 7; count of bases not matched to a gene: 5. CDR3 protein: CASRGTGDAGYTF. As DNA, the CDR3 is TGTGCCAGCAGAGGGACAGGGGACGCTGGCTACACCTTC.

The gene calls are TRBV6-5 and TRBJ1-2; D gene ambiguous. CDR3 length: 13 residues. Per germline, CDR1 MNHEY and CDR2 SVGAGI. Trimming pared 6 bases from V and 4 bases from J, leaving 12 bases between. The CDR3 here is CASREGGTYGYTF. The CDR3 nucleotides are TGTGCCAGCAGGGAGGGTGGTACCTATGGCTACACCTTC.

The chain is built from TRBV5-1 and TRBJ2-1, with 12 positions matching TRBD2. The CDR3 extends over 18 amino acids. Trimming removed 4 bases from V and 3 bases from J; junction bases left unmatched: 11. Per the germline V gene, CDR1 is SGHRS and CDR2 is YFSETQ. CDR3 sequence: CASSTTSGSGVFYNEQFF. CDR3 coding DNA: TGCGCCAGCAGCACGACTAGCGGGAGCGGGGTCTTCTACAATGAGCAGTTCTTC.

As DNA, the CDR3 is TGTGCCAGTAGTCCAAGTCGGGGCAATCAGCCCCAGCATTTT. Translation gives CASSPSRGNQPQHF. The V call is TRBV19, the J call TRBJ1-5; D is uncertain. The CDR3 runs 14 residues. With 5 bases removed from V and 2 bases from J, the gap between germline ends came to 10 bases. The germline V gene encodes CDR1 LNHDA and CDR2 SQIVND (reference sequence).

J is TRBJ2-1 and V is TRBV7-2; 9 bases map to TRBD2. V gave up 3 bases and J gave up 3 bases; unmatched junction bases: 3. The CDR3 sequence is 15 residues long. Germline V gene sequence: CDR1 SGHTA, CDR2 FQGNSA. The CDR3 spells CASSFLTSGYNEQFF. CDR3 nucleotide sequence: TGTGCCAGCAGCTTTCTGACTAGCGGCTACAATGAGCAGTTCTTC.

The chain recombines TRBV6-2 or TRBV6-3 with TRBJ1-5; D may be TRBD1 (6 bases). The CDR3 consists of 17 residues. Germline assignment: CDR1 MNHEY and CDR2 SVGEGT. V lost 2 bases and J lost 1, with 15 bases in between. The CDR3 nucleotides read TGTGCCAGCAGTTACGATTGGGGGGGCCCGAGCAATCAGCCCCAGCATTTT. Translating it yields CASSYDWGGPSNQPQHF.

The chain uses TRBV6-5 and TRBJ2-1, with 10 bases matching TRBD2. This CDR3 is built from 15 residues. The V gene end was trimmed by 8 bases and the J gene end by 7 bases; junction bases not matched to a gene: 11. From germline, CDR1 is MNHEY and CDR2 SVGAGI. The DNA for the CDR3 is TGTGCCAGCTCCACCACTAGCGGGGTTAAGAATGAGCAGTTCTTC. This translates into CASSTTSGVKNEQFF.

The chain recombines TRBV29-1 with TRBJ2-7; D remains unclear. V lost 7 bases, J lost 0 bases, and 10 bases lay in between. Germline-derived CDR1 and CDR2 are SQVTM and ANQGSEA. The CDR3 runs 12 residues. The CDR3: CSARHHSYEQYF. CDR3 DNA: TGCAGCGCCCGACACCACTCCTACGAGCAGTACTTC.

This clone appeared a single time. The rearrangement uses TRBV19 and TRBJ2-7, with 7 nucleotides matching TRBD1. V dropped 1 base and J dropped 3; count of bases not matched to a gene: 6. Germline CDR1 reads LNHDA; CDR2 reads SQIVND (reference sequence). The length of the CDR3 is 15 residues. CDR3 nucleotides: TGTGCCAGTAGTATAGGGACAGGATATAACTACGAGCAGTACTTC. Translated, it gives CASSIGTGYNYEQYF.

The genes are TRBV19 and TRBJ2-5, with D possibly TRBD1 on 5 matching bases. Trimming shortened V by 5 bases and J by 5 bases, and 15 bases separated the two germline ends. The V gene's germline CDR1 is LNHDA and CDR2 SQIVND (reference sequence). The CDR3 spans 14 residues. In nucleotides, the CDR3 is TGTGCCAGTAGTCCTCGTGTGGGGCTCGAGACCCAGTACTTC. It is translated as CASSPRVGLETQYF.

This chain joins TRBV2 and TRBJ2-2, with 7 positions matching TRBD1. This CDR3 region has 13 residues. The germline CDR1 and CDR2 sequences are SNHLY and FYNNEI. V shed 6 bases, J shed 6 bases, and the junction held 4 bases outside the gene matches. CDR3: CASRGQWAGELFF. DNA of the CDR3: TGTGCCAGCAGGGGACAGTGGGCCGGGGAGCTGTTTTTT.

The CDR3, as DNA: TGTGCCAGCAGCTTAGTCACCAGGGGTTGGGAGTACTTC. Translated: CASSLVTRGWEYF. The chain couples TRBV7-9 to TRBJ2-7; D is perhaps TRBD1 (6 bases). Trimming removed 1 base at V and 11 bases at J, with 15 bases between. Germline assignment: CDR1 SEHNR and CDR2 FQNEAQ (reference sequence). This CDR3 is 13 amino acids long.

The CDR3 is CASKGQGFYEQYF. CDR3 nucleotide sequence: TGTGCCAGCAAGGGGCAGGGGTTCTACGAGCAGTACTTC. The chain joins TRBV27 to TRBJ2-7; D is perhaps TRBD1 (6 bases). The CDR3 length is 13 residues. The germline V gene encodes CDR1 MNHEY and CDR2 SMNVEV (reference sequence). The V gene lost 7 bases and the J gene lost 3 bases, with 13 bases spanning the gap.